The clone carrying this T cell receptor (beta chain) has a handful of counts. Its target is not known. This specimen belongs to a study of T-cell memory formation after mild COVID-19. Whole-study results and caveats: Mainly CM and EM harbored the contracting CD4+ clones; mainly EMRA harbored the CD8+ ones. Clonal second-wave expansions that peaked on day 37 had unconfirmed SARS-CoV-2 specificity. Clones that shrank (day 15 to 85) were balanced CD4/CD8, whereas later expanders leaned CD4+.

TCRdb called the 5' RACE reads again in MiXCR, with one record for every CDR3 protein. The sample contains 400,000 to 550,000 distinct CDR3 sequences, 20% to 25% of which appear only once. The CDR3 runs to 14 residues. J was trimmed by 9 bases and V by 7 bases; bases with no gene match: 5. Germline V gene data show CDR1 as MNHEY and CDR2 as SVGAGI. The V gene is TRBV6-5, the J gene TRBJ2-1, with 14 bases lining up with TRBD2. What was sequenced was PBMCs or a T cell subset sorted from them (not recorded which). The TCR originated in an adult woman who had mild COVID-19 (a few samples of this study predate the infection). Cell type and time point are not known. The CDR3 sequence: CASTRLAGGFEQFF. In DNA form, the CDR3 reads TGTGCCAGCACTAGACTAGCGGGAGGGTTTGAGCAGTTCTTC.